Each of the 7 T cell receptor beta chains below was sequenced from the same sample in a study of T cell repertoires in cytomegalovirus infection. TCRdb re-called the reads with MiXCR, one entry per CDR3 protein. The sample has around 130,000 distinct CDR3 sequences; approximately 24% are singletons. Their antigen targets remain unknown. The source material was PBMCs, sequenced either directly or after in vitro stimulation (not recorded which). The receptors were gathered from a human donor in good health (CMV status not recorded). Some clones in this sample may be carry-over from other donors' samples.

The table lists this clonotype with many counts. The CDR3 bases are TGTGCCAGCAGCTTACAGTTTAATGAAAAACTGTTTTTT. Its translation: CASSLQFNEKLFF. The chain combines TRBV7-2 with TRBJ1-4, with D unresolved. V was trimmed by 2 bases and J by 4 bases, leaving 5 bases between them. There are 13 residues in the CDR3. CDR1 is SGHTA and CDR2 is FQGNSA in the germline V gene.

This clonotype showed up just a few times. V and J are TRBV7-9 and TRBJ2-2; no clear D. Trimming cost V 1 base and J 4 bases, with 10 bases left between them. This CDR3 comprises 15 residues. Germline V gene lookup returns CDR1 SEHNR and CDR2 FQNEAQ (reference sequence). In DNA form, the CDR3 reads TGTGCCAGCAGCTTAGGGCCAGCTAGCACCGGGGAGCTGTTTTTT. Amino acids: CASSLGPASTGELFF.

This clonotype was counted ten times or more. As DNA, the CDR3 is TGTGCCAGCAGCTTATTAGGGACAGAGAACACCGGGGAGCTGTTTTTT. Protein sequence: CASSLLGTENTGELFF. The genes are TRBV7-2 and TRBJ2-2, with TRBD1 matching over 7 bases. V shed 2 bases, J shed 1 base, and the junction held 4 bases outside the gene matches. This CDR3 has 16 amino acids. Germline loops: CDR1 SGHTA, CDR2 FQGNSA.

This clonotype was seen more than once but under ten times. The rearrangement joins TRBV19 to TRBJ1-2; unclear D gene. This CDR3 is 13 amino acids long. In germline, CDR1 is LNHDA, CDR2 SQIVND (reference sequence). Trimming removed 10 bases at V and 8 bases at J, with 20 bases between. In DNA form, the CDR3 reads TGTGCCACCTCGTTCTCAGTCGTCCGAGGCTACACCTTC. It yields the protein CATSFSVVRGYTF. Using reference TRBV19 and TRBJ1-2 for the parts outside the CDR3, the full variable domain is DGGITQSPKYLFRKEGQNVTLSCEQNLNHDAMYWYRQDPGQGLRLIYYSQIVNDFQKGDIAEGYSVSREKKESFPLTVTSAQKNPTAFYLCATSFSVVRGYTFGSGTRLTVV.

This clonotype appeared a few times. The junction departs from the called germline gene at one end, perhaps through a read error. V and J are TRBV7-7 and TRBJ2-1; D might be TRBD2 (6 bases). The CDR3 extends over 13 amino acids. Germline V gene lookup returns CDR1 SSHAT and CDR2 FNYEAQ (reference sequence). The CDR3 nucleotides read TGTGCTAGCAGCCGTCGGGAGCAGGATGAGCAGTTCTTC. The encoded protein is CASSRREQDEQFF.

The gene calls are TRBV7-4 and TRBJ2-1; D not resolved. The CDR3 sequence is 12 residues long. CDR1 SGHVT and CDR2 SQSDAQ come from the germline V gene. V lost 1 base, J lost 7 bases, and 5 bases lay in between. CDR3 residues: CASSLGTNEQFF. The CDR3 bases are TGTGCCAGCAGCTTAGGGACGAATGAGCAGTTCTTC. The variable domain in full, completed from reference TRBV7-4 and TRBJ2-1, reads GAGVSQSPRYKVAKRGRDVALRCDSISGHVTLYWYRQTLGQGSEVLTYSQSDAQRDKSGRPSGRFSAERPERSVSTLKIQRTEQGDSAVYLCASSLGTNEQFFGPGTRLTVL.

In this sample, this clonotype turned up a few times. The V gene is TRBV5-1, the J gene TRBJ2-3; 8 bases align to TRBD2. Germline loops: CDR1 SGHRS, CDR2 YFSETQ. Germline trimming cut 1 base from V and 8 bases from J; bases unmatched to any gene: 6. The CDR3 is 14 residues long. The CDR3 nucleotides read TGCGCCAGCAGCTTGCGGCGGGAGGTAACTACGCAGTATTTT. Encoded protein: CASSLRREVTTQYF.